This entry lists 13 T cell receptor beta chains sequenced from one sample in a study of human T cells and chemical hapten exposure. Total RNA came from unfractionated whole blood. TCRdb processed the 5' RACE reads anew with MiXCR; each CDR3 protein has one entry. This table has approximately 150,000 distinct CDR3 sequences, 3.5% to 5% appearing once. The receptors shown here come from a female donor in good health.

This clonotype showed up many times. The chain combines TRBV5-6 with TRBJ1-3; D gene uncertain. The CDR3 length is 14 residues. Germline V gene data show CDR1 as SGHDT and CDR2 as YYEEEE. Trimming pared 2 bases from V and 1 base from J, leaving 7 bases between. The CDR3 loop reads CASSFPGSGNTIYF. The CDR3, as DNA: TGTGCCAGCAGCTTCCCGGGGTCTGGAAACACCATATATTTT.

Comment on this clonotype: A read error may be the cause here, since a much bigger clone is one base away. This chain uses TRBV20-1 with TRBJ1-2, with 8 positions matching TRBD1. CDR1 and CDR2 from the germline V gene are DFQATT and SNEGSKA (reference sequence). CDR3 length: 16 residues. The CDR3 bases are TGCAGTGCTAGTGGCAGGGGGCGGTCTATTAACGATGGCTACACCTTC. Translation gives CSASGRGRSINDGYTF.

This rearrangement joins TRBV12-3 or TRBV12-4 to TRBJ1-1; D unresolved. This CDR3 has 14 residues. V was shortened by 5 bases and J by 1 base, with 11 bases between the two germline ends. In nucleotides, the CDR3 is TGTGCCAGCAGTCTCGGACCGCCGAACACTGAAGCTTTCTTT. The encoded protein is CASSLGPPNTEAFF.

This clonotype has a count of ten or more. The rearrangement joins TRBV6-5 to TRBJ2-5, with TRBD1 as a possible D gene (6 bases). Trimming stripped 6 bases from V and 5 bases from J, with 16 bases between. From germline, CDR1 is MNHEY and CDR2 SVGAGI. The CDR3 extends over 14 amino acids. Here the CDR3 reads CASSPSTGRETQYF. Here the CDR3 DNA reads TGTGCCAGCAGCCCATCTACAGGGCGGGAGACCCAGTACTTC.

CDR3 loop: CASSYSGQVRSNQPQHF. The DNA for the CDR3 is TGTGCCAGCAGTTACTCAGGCCAGGTCCGTAGCAATCAGCCCCAGCATTTT. The J gene is TRBJ1-5, the V gene TRBV6-2 or TRBV6-3, with D unclear. The V gene's germline CDR1 is MNHEY and CDR2 SVGEGT. The CDR3 consists of 17 residues. V dropped 0 bases and J dropped 0 bases, with 12 bases sitting between them.

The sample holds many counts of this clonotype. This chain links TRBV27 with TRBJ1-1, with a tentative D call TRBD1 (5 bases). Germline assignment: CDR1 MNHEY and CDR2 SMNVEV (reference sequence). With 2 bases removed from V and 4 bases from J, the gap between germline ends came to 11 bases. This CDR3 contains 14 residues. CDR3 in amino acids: CASSLIGAFTEAFF. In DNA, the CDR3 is TGTGCCAGCAGTTTAATCGGGGCGTTCACTGAAGCTTTCTTT.

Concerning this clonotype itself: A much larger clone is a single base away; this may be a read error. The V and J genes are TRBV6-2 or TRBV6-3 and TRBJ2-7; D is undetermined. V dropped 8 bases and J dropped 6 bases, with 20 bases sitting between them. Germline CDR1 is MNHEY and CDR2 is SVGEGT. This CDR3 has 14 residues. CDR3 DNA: TGTGCCAGCTGCCGGAGCGCGGAGCGCCGCGAGCAGTACTTC. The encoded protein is CASCRSAERREQYF.

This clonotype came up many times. For the CDR3, the DNA is TGCAGCGTTGAGGGTGGTCCGGGGGGCGAGCAGTACTTC. Translation: CSVEGGPGGEQYF. This chain joins TRBV29-1 and TRBJ2-7, with TRBD2 matching over 7 bases. Germline CDR1 is SQVTM and CDR2 is ANQGSEA. The CDR3 extends over 13 amino acids. Losses at the gene ends were 3 bases for V and 6 bases for J; bases not matched to a gene: 8.

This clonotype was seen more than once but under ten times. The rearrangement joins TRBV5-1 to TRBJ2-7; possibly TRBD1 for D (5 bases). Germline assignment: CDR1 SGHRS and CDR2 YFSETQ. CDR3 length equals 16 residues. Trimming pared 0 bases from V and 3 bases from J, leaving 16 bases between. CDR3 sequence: CASSLGLEGAVYEQYF. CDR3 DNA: TGCGCCAGCAGCTTGGGGCTTGAAGGGGCGGTCTACGAGCAGTACTTC.

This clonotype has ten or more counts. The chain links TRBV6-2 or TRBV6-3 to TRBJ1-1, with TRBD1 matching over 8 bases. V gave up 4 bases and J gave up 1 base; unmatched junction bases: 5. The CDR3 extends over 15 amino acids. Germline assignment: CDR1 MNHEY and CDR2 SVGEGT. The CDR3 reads CASSSQGARNTEAFF. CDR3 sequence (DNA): TGTGCCAGCAGTTCTCAGGGGGCGAGGAACACTGAAGCTTTCTTT.

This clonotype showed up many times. The CDR3 nucleotides are TGTGCCAGCAGCCATGGGGACAGCTATGGCTACACCTTC. The encoded protein is CASSHGDSYGYTF. The chain employs TRBV3-1 and TRBJ1-2, with TRBD1 matching over 7 bases. Germline-derived CDR1 and CDR2 are LGHDT and YNNKEL (reference sequence). There are 13 residues in the CDR3. Trimming cost V 3 bases and J 4 bases; bases outside gene matches: 2.

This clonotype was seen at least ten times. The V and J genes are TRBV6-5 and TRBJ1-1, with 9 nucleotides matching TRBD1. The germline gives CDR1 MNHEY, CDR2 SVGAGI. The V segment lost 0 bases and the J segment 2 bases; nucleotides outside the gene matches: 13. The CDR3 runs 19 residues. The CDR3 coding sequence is TGTGCCAGCAGTTACTCCCTATTTGCCCCGGACAGGGGAAACACTGAAGCTTTCTTT. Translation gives CASSYSLFAPDRGNTEAFF.

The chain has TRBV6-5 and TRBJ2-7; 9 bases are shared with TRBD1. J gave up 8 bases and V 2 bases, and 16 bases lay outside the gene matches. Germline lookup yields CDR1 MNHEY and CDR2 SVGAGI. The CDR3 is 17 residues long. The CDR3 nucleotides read TGTGCCAGCAGTTACCTAAGACCGGGACAGGGAGGAAGGCAGCAGTACTTC. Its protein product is CASSYLRPGQGGRQQYF.